This T cell receptor beta chain was captured in a study of control samples from healthy donors and cancer patients. V lost 1 base and J lost 8, with 11 bases in between. Germline CDR1 reads LGHNA; CDR2 reads YSLEER. The CDR3 contains 13 residues. The protocol was immunoSEQ multiplex PCR, while the TCRdb copy is restricted to in-frame clones and leaves out a portion. The sample yields fewer than 130,000 clones, roughly 90% seen once. The sequencing sample was made of PBMCs. This TCR was sampled from a woman aged 55-69 years with lung cancer. J is TRBJ1-2 and V is TRBV4-3, with a weak D call TRBD1 (6 bases). CDR3 sequence (DNA): TGCGCCAGCAGCCAAGTACAGGGTGAAGGCTACACCTTC. Its translation: CASSQVQGEGYTF.